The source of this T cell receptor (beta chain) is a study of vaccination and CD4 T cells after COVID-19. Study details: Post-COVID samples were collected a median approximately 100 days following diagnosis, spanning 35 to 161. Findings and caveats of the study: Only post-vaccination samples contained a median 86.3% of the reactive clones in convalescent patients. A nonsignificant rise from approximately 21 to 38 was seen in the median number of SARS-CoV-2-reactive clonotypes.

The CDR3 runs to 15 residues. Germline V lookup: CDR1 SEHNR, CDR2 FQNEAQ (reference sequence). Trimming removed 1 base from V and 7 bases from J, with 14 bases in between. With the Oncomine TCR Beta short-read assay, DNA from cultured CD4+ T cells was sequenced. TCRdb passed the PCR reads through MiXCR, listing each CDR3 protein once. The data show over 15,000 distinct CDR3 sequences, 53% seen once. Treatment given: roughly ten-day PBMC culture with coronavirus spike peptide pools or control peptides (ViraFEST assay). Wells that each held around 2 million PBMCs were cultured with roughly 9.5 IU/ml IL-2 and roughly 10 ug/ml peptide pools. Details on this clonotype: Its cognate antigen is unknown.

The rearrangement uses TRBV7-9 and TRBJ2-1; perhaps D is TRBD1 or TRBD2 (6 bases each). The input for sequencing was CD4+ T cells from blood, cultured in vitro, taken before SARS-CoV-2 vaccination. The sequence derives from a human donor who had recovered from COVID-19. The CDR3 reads CASSLGGAPPNEQFF. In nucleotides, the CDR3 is TGTGCCAGCAGCTTAGGGGGGGCGCCCCCAAATGAGCAGTTCTTC.